This T cell receptor (beta chain) stems from a study of tumor and adjacent non-tumor tissue in lung cancer. Study context: On average, productive TCRbeta reads reached around 4 million per sample.

For this clonotype: What it binds is unknown. A junction end diverges from the germline sequence, so it may reflect a read error.

Three rounds of nested PCR, following a modified ARM-PCR protocol, produced the TCRbeta library. MiXCR, run by TCRdb on the multiplex PCR reads, gives a single entry per CDR3 protein. Among roughly 82,000 distinct CDR3 sequences listed, 65% to 80% were seen once. The germline V gene encodes CDR1 KGHDR and CDR2 SFDVKD. The CDR3 is 19 residues long. No cell sorting was done before RNA was extracted from the tissue. More than 3 cm separated this lung sample from the edge of the tumor. The study, taken as a whole, reports: Significantly higher TCR diversity was found in tumor than normal lung. Top 100 clones took a larger repertoire share in normal lung.

Material: distant non-tumor lung tissue. The V and J genes are TRBV24-1 and TRBJ2-1, with TRBD2 matching 11 bases. The source of this sequence is a woman between 45 and 60 years old with non-small cell lung cancer. The CDR3: CAMSDPTSGTESSYNEQFF. The CDR3 nucleotides are TGTGCCATGAGTGATCCGACTAGCGGGACGGAGAGCTCCTACAATGAGCAATTCTTC.